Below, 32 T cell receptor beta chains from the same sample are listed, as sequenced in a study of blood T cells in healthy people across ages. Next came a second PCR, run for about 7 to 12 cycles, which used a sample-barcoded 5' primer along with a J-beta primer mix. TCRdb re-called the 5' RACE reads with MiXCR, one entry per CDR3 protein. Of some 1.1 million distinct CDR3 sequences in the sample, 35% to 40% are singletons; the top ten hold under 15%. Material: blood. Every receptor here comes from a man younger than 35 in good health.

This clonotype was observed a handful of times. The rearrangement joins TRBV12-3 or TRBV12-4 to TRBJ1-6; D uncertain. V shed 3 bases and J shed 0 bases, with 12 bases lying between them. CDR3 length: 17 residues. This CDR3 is CASSLGGKSSYNSPLHF. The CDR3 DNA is TGTGCCAGCAGTTTGGGTGGCAAGAGCTCCTATAATTCACCCCTCCACTTT.

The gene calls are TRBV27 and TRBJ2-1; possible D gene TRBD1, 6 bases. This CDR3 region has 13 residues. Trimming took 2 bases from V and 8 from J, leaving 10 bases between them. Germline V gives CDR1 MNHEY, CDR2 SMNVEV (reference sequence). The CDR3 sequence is CASSLGQNHEQFF. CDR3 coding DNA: TGTGCCAGCAGTTTAGGACAGAACCATGAGCAGTTCTTC.

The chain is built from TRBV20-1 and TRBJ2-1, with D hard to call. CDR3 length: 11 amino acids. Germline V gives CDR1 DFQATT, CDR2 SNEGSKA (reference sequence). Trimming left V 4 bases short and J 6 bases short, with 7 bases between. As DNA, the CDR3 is TGCAGTGCTACGCTGGGCAATGAGCAGTTCTTC. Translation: CSATLGNEQFF.

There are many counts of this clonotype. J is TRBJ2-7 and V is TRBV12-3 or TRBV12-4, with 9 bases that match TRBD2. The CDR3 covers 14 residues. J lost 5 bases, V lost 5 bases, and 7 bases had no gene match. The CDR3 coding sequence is TGTGCCAGCAGTCTCGGACTAGCGTTCGACGAGCAGTACTTC. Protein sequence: CASSLGLAFDEQYF.

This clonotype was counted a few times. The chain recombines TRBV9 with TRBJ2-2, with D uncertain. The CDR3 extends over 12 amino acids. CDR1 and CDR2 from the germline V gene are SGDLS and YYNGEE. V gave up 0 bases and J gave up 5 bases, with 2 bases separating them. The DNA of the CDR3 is TGTGCCAGCAGCGTAGTAACCGGGGAGCTGTTTTTT. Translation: CASSVVTGELFF.

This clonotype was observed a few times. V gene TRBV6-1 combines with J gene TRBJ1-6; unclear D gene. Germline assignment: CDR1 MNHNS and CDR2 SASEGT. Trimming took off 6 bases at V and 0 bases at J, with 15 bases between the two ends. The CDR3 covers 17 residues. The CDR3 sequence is CASRLDRWSSYNSPLHF. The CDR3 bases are TGTGCCAGCAGATTGGACCGATGGAGCTCCTATAATTCACCCCTCCACTTT.

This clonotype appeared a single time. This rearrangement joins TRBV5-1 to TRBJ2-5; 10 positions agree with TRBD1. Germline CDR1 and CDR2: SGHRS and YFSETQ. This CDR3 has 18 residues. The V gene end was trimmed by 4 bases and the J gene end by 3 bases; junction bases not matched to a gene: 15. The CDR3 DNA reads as TGCGCCAGCAGCCAGAGACAGGGGGCGCGAGGAAATGAAGAGACCCAGTACTTC. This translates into CASSQRQGARGNEETQYF.

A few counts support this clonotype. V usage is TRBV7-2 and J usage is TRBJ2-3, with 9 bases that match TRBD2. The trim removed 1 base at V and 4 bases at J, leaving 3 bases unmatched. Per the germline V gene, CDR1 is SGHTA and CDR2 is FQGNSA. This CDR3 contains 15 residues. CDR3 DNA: TGTGCCAGCAGCTTAGAGGGACTAGCACCAGATACGCAGTATTTT. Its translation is CASSLEGLAPDTQYF.

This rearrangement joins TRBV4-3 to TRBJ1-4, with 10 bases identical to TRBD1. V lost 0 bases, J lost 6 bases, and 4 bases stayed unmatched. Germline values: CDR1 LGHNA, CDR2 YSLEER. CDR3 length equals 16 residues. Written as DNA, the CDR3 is TGCGCCAGCAGCCAAGAGAAAGGGACAGGGGATGAAAAACTGTTTTTT. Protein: CASSQEKGTGDEKLFF.

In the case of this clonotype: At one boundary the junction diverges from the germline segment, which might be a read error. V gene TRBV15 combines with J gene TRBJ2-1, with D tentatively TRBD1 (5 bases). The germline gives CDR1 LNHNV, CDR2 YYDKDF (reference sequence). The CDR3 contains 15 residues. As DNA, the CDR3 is TGTGCCGCCAGCAGAAGGACACGCGGTCCCAATGAGCAGTTCTTC. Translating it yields CAASRRTRGPNEQFF.

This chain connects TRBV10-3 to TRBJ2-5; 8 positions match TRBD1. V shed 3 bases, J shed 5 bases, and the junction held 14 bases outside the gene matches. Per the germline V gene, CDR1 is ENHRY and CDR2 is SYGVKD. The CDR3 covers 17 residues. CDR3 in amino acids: CAISDSSESGGRETQYF. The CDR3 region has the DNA TGTGCCATCAGTGACTCCTCTGAATCAGGGGGCCGGGAGACCCAGTACTTC.

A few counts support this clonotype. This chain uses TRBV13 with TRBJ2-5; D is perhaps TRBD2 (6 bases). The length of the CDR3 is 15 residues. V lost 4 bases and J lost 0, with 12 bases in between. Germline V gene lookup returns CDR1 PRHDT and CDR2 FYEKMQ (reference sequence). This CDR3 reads CASSSGLGYQETQYF. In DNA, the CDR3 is TGTGCCAGCAGCTCGGGACTCGGCTACCAAGAGACCCAGTACTTC.

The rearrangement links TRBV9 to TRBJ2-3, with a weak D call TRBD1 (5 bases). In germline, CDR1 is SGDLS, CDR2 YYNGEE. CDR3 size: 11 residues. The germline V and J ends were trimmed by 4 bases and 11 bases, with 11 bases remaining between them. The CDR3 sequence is CASSTDKRQYF. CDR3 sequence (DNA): TGTGCCAGCAGCACGGACAAAAGGCAGTATTTT.

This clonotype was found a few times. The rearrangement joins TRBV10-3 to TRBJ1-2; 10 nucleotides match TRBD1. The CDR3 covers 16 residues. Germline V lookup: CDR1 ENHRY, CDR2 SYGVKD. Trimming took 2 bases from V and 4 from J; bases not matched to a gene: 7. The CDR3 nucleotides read TGTGCCATCAGTGAGCCGACGACAGGGGGCGTCTATGGCTACACCTTC. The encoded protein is CAISEPTTGGVYGYTF.

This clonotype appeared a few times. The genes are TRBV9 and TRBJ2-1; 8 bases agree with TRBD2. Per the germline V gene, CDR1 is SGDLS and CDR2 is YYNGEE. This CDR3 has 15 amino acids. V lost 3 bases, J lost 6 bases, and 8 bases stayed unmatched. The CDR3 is CASSESGGGSNEQFF. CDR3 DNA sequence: TGTGCCAGCAGCGAAAGCGGGGGCGGGTCCAATGAGCAGTTCTTC.

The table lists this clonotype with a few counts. The CDR3 DNA follows: TGCGCCAGCAGCGCCCGCACAGAAGGCAATCAGCCCCAGCATTTT. Protein: CASSARTEGNQPQHF. The chain is built from TRBV4-1 and TRBJ1-5; D is unclear. The germline gives CDR1 MGHRA, CDR2 YSYEKL. Trimming shortened V by 5 bases and J by 2 bases, and 13 bases separated the two germline ends. There are 15 residues in the CDR3.

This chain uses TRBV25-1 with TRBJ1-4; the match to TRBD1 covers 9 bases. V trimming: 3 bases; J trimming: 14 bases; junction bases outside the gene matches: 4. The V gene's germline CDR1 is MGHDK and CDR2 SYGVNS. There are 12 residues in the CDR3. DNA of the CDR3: TGTGCCAGCAGTGACTCCGGGACAGGGCTGTTTTTT. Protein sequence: CASSDSGTGLFF. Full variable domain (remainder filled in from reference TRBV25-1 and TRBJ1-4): EADIYQTPRYLVIGTGKKITLECSQTMGHDKMYWYQQDPGMELHLIHYSYGVNSTEKGDLSSESTVSRIRTEHFPLTLESARPSHTSQYLCASSDSGTGLFFGSGTQLSVL.

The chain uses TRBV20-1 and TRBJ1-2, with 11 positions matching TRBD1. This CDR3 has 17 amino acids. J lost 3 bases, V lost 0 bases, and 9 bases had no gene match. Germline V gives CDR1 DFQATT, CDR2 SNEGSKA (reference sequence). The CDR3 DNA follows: TGCAGTGCTAGAGATCGGACAGGGGGCGGATTTGACTATGGCTACACCTTC. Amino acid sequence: CSARDRTGGGFDYGYTF.

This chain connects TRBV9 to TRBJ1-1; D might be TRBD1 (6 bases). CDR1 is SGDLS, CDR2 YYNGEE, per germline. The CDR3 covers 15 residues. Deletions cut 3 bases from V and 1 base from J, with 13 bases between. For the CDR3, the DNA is TGTGCCAGCAGCGGGGGCAGGGGAGAGAACACTGAAGCTTTCTTT. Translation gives CASSGGRGENTEAFF.

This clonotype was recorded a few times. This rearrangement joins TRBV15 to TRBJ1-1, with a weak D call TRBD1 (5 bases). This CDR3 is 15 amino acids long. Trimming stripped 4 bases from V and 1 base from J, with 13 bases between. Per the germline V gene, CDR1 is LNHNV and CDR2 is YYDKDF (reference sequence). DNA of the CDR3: TGTGCCACCAGCAAGGCCCAGACAGCGAACACTGAAGCTTTCTTT. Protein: CATSKAQTANTEAFF.

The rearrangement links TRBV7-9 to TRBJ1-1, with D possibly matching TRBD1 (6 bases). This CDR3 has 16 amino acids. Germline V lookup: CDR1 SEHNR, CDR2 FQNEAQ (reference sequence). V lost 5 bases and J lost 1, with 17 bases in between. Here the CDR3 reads CASSLTGKGPNTEAFF. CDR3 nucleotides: TGTGCCAGCAGCCTGACAGGAAAAGGACCGAACACTGAAGCTTTCTTT.

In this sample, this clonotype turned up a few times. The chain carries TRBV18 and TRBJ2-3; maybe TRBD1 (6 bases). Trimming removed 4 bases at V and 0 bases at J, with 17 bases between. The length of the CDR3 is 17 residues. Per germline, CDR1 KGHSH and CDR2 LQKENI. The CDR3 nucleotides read TGTGCCAGCTCACAAGACGCCTACAGGGTTAGCACAGATACGCAGTATTTT. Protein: CASSQDAYRVSTDTQYF.

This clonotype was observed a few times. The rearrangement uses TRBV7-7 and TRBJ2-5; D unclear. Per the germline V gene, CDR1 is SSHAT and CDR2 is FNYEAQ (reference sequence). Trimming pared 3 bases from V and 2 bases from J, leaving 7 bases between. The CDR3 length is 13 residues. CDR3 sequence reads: CASSLSIQETQYF. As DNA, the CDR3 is TGTGCCAGCAGCTTGAGCATTCAAGAGACCCAGTACTTC.

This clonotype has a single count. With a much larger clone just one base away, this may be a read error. CDR3 in amino acids: CNAENRVEDYGYTF. CDR3 bases: TGCAATGCCGAAAACAGGGTAGAGGACTATGGCTACACCTTC. This chain uses TRBV20-1 with TRBJ1-2, with D possibly being TRBD1 (6 bases). The CDR3 runs 14 residues. Per the germline V gene, CDR1 is DFQATT and CDR2 is SNEGSKA (reference sequence).

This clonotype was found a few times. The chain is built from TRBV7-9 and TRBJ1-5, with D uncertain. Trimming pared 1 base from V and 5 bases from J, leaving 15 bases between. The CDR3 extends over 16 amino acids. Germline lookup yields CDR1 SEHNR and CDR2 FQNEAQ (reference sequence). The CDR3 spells CASSLVVGVGDQPQHF. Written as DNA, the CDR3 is TGTGCCAGCAGCTTAGTGGTCGGGGTTGGTGATCAGCCCCAGCATTTT.

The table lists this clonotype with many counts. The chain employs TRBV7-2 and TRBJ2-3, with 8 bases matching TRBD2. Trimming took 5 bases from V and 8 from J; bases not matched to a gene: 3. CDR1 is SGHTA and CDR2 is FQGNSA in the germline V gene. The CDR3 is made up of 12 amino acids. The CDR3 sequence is CASSPGGFTQYF. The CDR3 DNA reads TGTGCCAGCAGCCCGGGGGGGTTTACGCAGTATTTT.

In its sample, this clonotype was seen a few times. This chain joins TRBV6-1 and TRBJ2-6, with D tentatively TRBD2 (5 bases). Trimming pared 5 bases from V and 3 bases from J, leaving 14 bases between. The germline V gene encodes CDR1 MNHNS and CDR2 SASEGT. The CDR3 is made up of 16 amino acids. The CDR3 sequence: CASSPQAGYGANVLTF. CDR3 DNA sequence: TGTGCCAGCAGTCCGCAGGCGGGTTATGGGGCCAACGTCCTGACTTTC.

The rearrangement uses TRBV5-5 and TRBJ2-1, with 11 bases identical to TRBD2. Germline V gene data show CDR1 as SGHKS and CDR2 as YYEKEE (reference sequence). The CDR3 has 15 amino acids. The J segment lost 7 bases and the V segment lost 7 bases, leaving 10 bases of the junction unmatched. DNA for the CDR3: TGTGCCAGCCCAAAAACTAGCGGGGGTGAAAATGAGCAGTTCTTC. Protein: CASPKTSGGENEQFF.

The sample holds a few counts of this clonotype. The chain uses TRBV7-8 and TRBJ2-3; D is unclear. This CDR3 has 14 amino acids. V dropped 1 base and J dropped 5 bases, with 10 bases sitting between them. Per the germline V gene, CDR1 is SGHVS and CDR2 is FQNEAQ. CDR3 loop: CASSLGSRLDTQYF. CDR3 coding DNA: TGTGCCAGCAGCTTAGGTTCCCGACTAGATACGCAGTATTTT. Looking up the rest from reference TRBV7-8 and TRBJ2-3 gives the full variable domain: GAGVSQSPRYKVAKRGQDVALRCDPISGHVSLFWYQQALGQGPEFLTYFQNEAQLDKSGLPSDRFFAERPEGSVSTLKIQRTQQEDSAVYLCASSLGSRLDTQYFGPGTRLTVL.

CDR3 region: CASSTGVLGGYTF. The CDR3 DNA reads TGTGCCAGCAGTACAGGGGTCTTGGGTGGCTACACCTTC. The rearrangement joins TRBV27 to TRBJ1-2; 7 bases map to TRBD1. This CDR3 has 13 residues. The V and J ends lost 5 bases and 7 bases, in that order; junction bases with no gene match: 7. CDR1 is MNHEY, CDR2 SMNVEV, per germline (reference sequence).

The CDR3 region has the DNA TGTGCCAGCAGCGGAAGACAGGGAGATCTAAAAGAGACCCAGTACTTC. This encodes CASSGRQGDLKETQYF. V usage is TRBV9 and J usage is TRBJ2-5; 7 bases map to TRBD1. This CDR3 has 16 amino acids. V lost 3 bases to trimming and J lost 3 bases; unmatched junction nucleotides: 11. CDR1 is SGDLS and CDR2 is YYNGEE in the germline V gene. The full variable domain, its missing parts supplied by reference TRBV9 and TRBJ2-5, is DSGVTQTPKHLITATGQRVTLRCSPRSGDLSVYWYQQSLDQGLQFLIQYYNGEERAKGNILERFSAQQFPDLHSELNLSSLELGDSALYFCASSGRQGDLKETQYFGPGTRLLVL.

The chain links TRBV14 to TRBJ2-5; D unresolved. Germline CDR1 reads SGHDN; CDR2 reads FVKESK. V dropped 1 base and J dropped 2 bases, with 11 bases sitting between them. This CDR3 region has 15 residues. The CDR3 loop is CASSQGTLPQETQYF. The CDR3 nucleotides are TGTGCCAGCAGCCAAGGCACCTTGCCGCAAGAGACCCAGTACTTC.